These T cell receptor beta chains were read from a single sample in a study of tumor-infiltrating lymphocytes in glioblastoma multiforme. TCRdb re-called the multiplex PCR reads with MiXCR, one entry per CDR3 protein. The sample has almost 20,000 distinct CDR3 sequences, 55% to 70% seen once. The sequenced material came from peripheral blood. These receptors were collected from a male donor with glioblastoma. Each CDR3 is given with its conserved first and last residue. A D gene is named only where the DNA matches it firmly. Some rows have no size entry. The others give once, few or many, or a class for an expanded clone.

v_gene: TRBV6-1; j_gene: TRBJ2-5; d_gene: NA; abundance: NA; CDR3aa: CASSVLTQETQYF; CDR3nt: TGTGCCAGCAGTGTTCTAACACAAGAGACCCAGTACTTC
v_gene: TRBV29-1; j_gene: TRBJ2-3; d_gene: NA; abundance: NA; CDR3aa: CSVEDRTSSTVTQYF; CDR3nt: TGCAGCGTTGAAGATAGGACTTCTAGCACAGTTACGCAGTATTTC
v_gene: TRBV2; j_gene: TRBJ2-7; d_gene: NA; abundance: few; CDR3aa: CASSDGGSRYEQYF; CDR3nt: TGTGCCAGCAGTGACGGCGGAAGTCGCTACGAGCAGTACTTC
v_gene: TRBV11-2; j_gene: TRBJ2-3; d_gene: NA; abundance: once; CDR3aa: CASSFIGSGTDTQYF; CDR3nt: TGTGCCAGCAGCTTTATAGGGAGCGGGACAGATACGCAGTATTTT
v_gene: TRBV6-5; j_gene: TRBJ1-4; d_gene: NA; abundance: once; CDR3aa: CASSYDGATNEKLFF; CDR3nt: TGTGCCAGCAGTTACGACGGGGCAACTAATGAAAAACTGTTTTTT
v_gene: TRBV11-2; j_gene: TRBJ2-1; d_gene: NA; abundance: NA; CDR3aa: CASSRDRSKVNNDQFF; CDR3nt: TGTGCCAGCAGCCGCGACAGGAGTAAGGTCAACAATGATCAGTTCTTC
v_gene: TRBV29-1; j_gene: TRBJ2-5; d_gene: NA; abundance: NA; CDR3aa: CSVKLTADQETQYF; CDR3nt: TGCAGCGTTAAATTGACAGCGGACCAAGAGACCCAGTACTTC
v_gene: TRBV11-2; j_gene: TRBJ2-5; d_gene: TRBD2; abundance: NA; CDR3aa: CASVGLVDTQYF; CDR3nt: TGTGCCAGTGTCGGACTAGTTGATACCCAGTACTTC
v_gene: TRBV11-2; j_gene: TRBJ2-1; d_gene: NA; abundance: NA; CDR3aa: CASSSRTVNEQFF; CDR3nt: TGTGCCAGCAGCTCCAGGACGGTCAATGAGCAGTTCTTC
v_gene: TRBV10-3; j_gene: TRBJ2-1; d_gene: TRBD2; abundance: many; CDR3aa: CAASGGRTYNEQFF; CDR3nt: TGTGCCGCCAGTGGCGGGAGGACGTACAATGAGCAGTTCTTC
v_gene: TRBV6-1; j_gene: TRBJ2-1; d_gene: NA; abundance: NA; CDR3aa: CASQELNNEQFF; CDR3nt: TGTGCCAGTCAAGAGTTGAACAATGAGCAGTTCTTC
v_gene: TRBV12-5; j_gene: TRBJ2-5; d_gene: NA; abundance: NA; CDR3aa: CASGTDSGTLQERETQYF; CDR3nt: TGTGCTAGTGGTACGGATTCCGGGACACTTCAAGAAAGAGAGACCCAGTACTTC
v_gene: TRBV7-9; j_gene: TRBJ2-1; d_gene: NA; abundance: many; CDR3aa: CASSLASNSAAYNEQFF; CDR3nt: TGTGCCAGCAGCTTAGCGTCGAATAGCGCCGCCTACAATGAGCAGTTCTTC
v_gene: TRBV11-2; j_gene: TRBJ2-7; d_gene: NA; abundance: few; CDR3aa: CASSLDKEQYF; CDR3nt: TGTGCCAGCAGCTTAGATAAAGAGCAGTACTTC
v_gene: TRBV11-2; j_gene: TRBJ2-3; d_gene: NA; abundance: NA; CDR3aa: CAISFGGRRTDTQYF; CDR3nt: TGTGCCATCAGCTTCGGAGGGAGGAGGACAGATACGCAGTATTTT
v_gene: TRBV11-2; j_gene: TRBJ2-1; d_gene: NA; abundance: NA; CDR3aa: CASSSDLNREQFF; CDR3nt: TGTGCCAGCAGCTCCGACCTAAACAGGGAGCAGTTCTTC
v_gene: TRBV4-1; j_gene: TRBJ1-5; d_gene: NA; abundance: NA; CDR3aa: CASSHVDLGGNQPQHF; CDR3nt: TGCGCCAGCAGCCACGTAGATTTGGGGGGCAATCAGCCCCAGCATTTT
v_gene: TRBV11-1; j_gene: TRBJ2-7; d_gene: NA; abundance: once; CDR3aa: CAGSPTRGSYEQYF; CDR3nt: TGTGCTGGCAGCCCCACCAGGGGCTCCTACGAGCAGTACTTT
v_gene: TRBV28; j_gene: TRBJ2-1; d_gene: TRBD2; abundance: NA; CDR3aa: CASMGGLELYNEQFF; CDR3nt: TGTGCCAGCATGGGAGGACTAGAGCTCTACAATGAGCAGTTCTTC
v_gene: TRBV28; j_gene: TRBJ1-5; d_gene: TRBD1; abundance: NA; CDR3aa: CASSLSQGPCQPQHF; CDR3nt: TGTGCCAGCAGTTTATCACAGGGGCCATGTCAGCCCCAGCATTTT
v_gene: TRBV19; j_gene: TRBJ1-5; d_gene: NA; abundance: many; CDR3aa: CASSILDGNQPQHF; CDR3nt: TGTGCCAGTAGTATTCTGGACGGCAATCAGCCCCAGCATTTT
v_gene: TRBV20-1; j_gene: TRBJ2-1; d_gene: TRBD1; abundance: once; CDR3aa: CSAVRGSMNEQFF; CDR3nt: TGCAGTGCTGTCAGGGGGAGTATGAATGAGCAGTTCTTC
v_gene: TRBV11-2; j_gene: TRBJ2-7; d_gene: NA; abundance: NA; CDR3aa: CAARSPRTYNEQYF; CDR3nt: TGTGCAGCCAGAAGTCCCAGGACCTACAATGAGCAGTACTTC
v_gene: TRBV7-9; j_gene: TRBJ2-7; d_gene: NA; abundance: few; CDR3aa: CASSLFEDLSYEQYF; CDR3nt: TGTGCCAGCAGCTTATTTGAGGACCTCTCCTACGAGCAGTACTTC
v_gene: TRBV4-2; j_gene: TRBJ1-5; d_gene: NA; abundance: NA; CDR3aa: CASSQEWGRGQPQHF; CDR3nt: TGTGCCAGCAGCCAAGAGTGGGGAAGGGGACAGCCCCAGCATTTT
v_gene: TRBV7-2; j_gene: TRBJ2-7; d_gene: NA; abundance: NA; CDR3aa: CASSLGIGPTSGEQYF; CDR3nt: TGTGCCAGCAGCCTCGGCATCGGACCGACGTCGGGGGAGCAGTACTTC
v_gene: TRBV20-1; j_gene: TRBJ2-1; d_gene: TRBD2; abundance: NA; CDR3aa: CSARGRGGVYNEQFF; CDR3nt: TGCAGTGCTAGAGGGAGGGGAGGGGTTTACAATGAGCAGTTCTTC